A single sample gave rise to the 10 T cell receptor beta chains below, sequenced in a study of blood T cell repertoires in COVID-19. This table comes from immunoSEQ multiplex PCR, and its TCRdb copy is limited to in-frame clones, with some not included. The sample lists 95,000 to 150,000 clones, approximately 87% occurring once. The material sequenced was peripheral blood. These receptors were collected from a woman between 65 and 79 years old with acute or convalescent COVID-19.

The J gene is TRBJ1-2, the V gene TRBV28, with 7 nucleotides matching TRBD1. From germline, CDR1 is MDHEN and CDR2 SYDVKM. CDR3 length: 12 amino acids. V lost 10 bases and J lost 5; bases outside the gene matches: 7. For the CDR3, the DNA is TGTGCCACGACAGGGACCGGGTATGGCTACACCTTC. It translates to CATTGTGYGYTF.

This clone was seen a single time. The chain links TRBV2 to TRBJ2-5, with D maybe TRBD2 (6 bases). In germline, CDR1 is SNHLY, CDR2 FYNNEI. CDR3 length: 14 residues. V lost 3 bases to trimming and J lost 1 base, with 9 bases between them. CDR3 sequence reads: CASSEGGAQETQYF. CDR3 nucleotides: TGTGCCAGCAGTGAGGGGGGAGCCCAAGAGACCCAGTACTTC.

This clone was counted a few times. J is TRBJ2-5 and V is TRBV7-6; 8 bases agree with TRBD2. The junction had 26 bases not matched to a gene; V was cut back by 5 bases and J by 6 bases. Germline V gene sequence: CDR1 SGHVS, CDR2 FNYEAQ. CDR3 size: 20 residues. CDR3 loop: CASSPSRGGRVAGGVQTQYF. In DNA, the CDR3 is TGTGCCAGCAGCCCCTCCCGGGGGGGTAGGGTGGCCGGTGGCGTTCAGACCCAGTACTTC.

The chain joins TRBV30 to TRBJ1-1; D gene uncertain. Between the trimmed V and J ends, which lost 1 base and 4 bases, there was a span of 13 bases. CDR1 and CDR2 from the germline V gene are GTSNPN and SVGIG (reference sequence). The CDR3 runs 14 residues. The CDR3 sequence is CAWSGRRRGTEAFF. CDR3 DNA: TGTGCCTGGAGTGGTAGGAGGCGTGGCACTGAAGCTTTCTTT.

The sample holds one count of this clone. The chain links TRBV5-1 to TRBJ1-2; TRBD1 matches 9 bases. The CDR3 has 14 amino acids. V was clipped by 4 bases and J by 3 bases; unmatched bases: 4. The germline CDR1 and CDR2 sequences are SGHRS and YFSETQ. This chain's CDR3 is CASSTGTGHYGYTF. The CDR3 DNA reads as TGCGCCAGCAGCACCGGGACAGGGCACTATGGCTACACCTTC.

This sequence joins TRBV5-1 and TRBJ1-1, with TRBD1 identical over 8 bases. Germline CDR1 is SGHRS and CDR2 is YFSETQ. The CDR3 totals 14 residues. Trimming took 4 bases from V and 0 from J; bases not matched to a gene: 2. The CDR3 region has the DNA TGCGCCAGCAGCCCGGACAGGGTGAACACTGAAGCTTTCTTT. Its translation is CASSPDRVNTEAFF. Drawing the rest from reference TRBV5-1 and TRBJ1-1, the complete variable domain is KAGVTQTPRYLIKTRGQQVTLSCSPISGHRSVSWYQQTPGQGLQFLFEYFSETQRNKGNFPGRFSGRQFSNSRSEMNVSTLELGDSALYLCASSPDRVNTEAFFGQGTRLTVV.

The V call is TRBV9, the J call TRBJ1-1, with D perhaps matching TRBD1 (6 bases). Germline CDR1 SGDLS, CDR2 YYNGEE. The V and J ends lost 3 bases and 5 bases respectively, with 20 bases between them. The CDR3 sequence is 16 residues long. CDR3 in amino acids: CASSANPGQIWTEAFF. In DNA, the CDR3 is TGTGCCAGCAGCGCTAATCCGGGACAAATATGGACTGAAGCTTTCTTT.

This clone was observed a handful of times. V gene TRBV5-6 combines with J gene TRBJ2-3; D possibly corresponds to TRBD2 (6 bases). V shed 4 bases and J shed 2 bases, with 17 bases lying between them. From germline, CDR1 is SGHDT and CDR2 YYEEEE. The CDR3 has 16 residues. The CDR3 DNA reads TGTGCCAGCAGCATACAATGGGCGGGGTTCACAGATACGCAGTATTTT. Translated, it gives CASSIQWAGFTDTQYF.

V usage is TRBV5-4 and J usage is TRBJ1-1, with 8 bases that match TRBD1. The germline V gene encodes CDR1 SGHNT and CDR2 YYREEE (reference sequence). V shed 5 bases, J shed 3 bases, and the junction held 9 bases outside the gene matches. This CDR3 spans 15 amino acids. This chain's CDR3 is CASSLDREGDTEAFF. The DNA for the CDR3 is TGTGCCAGCAGTCTGGACAGGGAGGGGGACACTGAAGCTTTCTTT. Combining the CDR3 with reference TRBV5-4 and TRBJ1-1 gives the whole variable domain ETGVTQSPTHLIKTRGQQVTLRCSSQSGHNTVSWYQQALGQGPQFIFQYYREEENGRGNFPPRFSGLQFPNYSSELNVNALELDDSALYLCASSLDREGDTEAFFGQGTRLTVV.

V usage is TRBV28 and J usage is TRBJ1-2; 8 bases line up with TRBD1. The CDR3 is made up of 15 amino acids. After removal of 5 bases from V and 2 bases from J, the junction contained 7 bases not matched to a gene. From germline, CDR1 is MDHEN and CDR2 SYDVKM. This CDR3 is CASSPQTGANYGYTF. Here the CDR3 DNA reads TGTGCCAGCAGTCCCCAGACAGGGGCCAACTATGGCTACACCTTC.